This TCR beta chain derives from a study of blood T cells in healthy people across ages. Germline V gives CDR1 LGHDT, CDR2 YNNKEL (reference sequence). V lost 6 bases and J lost 7; bases outside the gene matches: 11. The CDR3 contains 15 residues. Regarding the study as a whole: Investigators treated diversity estimates from one million T cells as underestimates. Long-lived and aged donors differed, with more naive CD4+ cells and higher diversity in the long-lived.

PCR was performed a second time for about 7 to 11 cycles using a sample-barcoded 5' primer and a J-beta primer mix. The template-switch adaptor was a 5' adaptor with 12 random nucleotides. It tagged each cDNA molecule. A single record per CDR3 protein comes from TCRdb applying MiXCR to the 5' RACE reads. There are roughly 1.6 million distinct CDR3 sequences in the sample; roughly a third occur only once, and 11% lies in the top ten. Approximately 10 milliliters was the volume of peripheral blood drawn from each donor. As concerns this clonotype: Its target is not known.

This chain uses TRBV3-1 with TRBJ2-5; 10 positions match TRBD1. This receptor was obtained from a woman in her twenties or thirties in good health. The sample comprised blood. In DNA, the CDR3 is TGTGCCAGCAGAGCGACAGGGGGCTCTTCCGGGACCCAGTACTTC. This sequence encodes CASRATGGSSGTQYF.